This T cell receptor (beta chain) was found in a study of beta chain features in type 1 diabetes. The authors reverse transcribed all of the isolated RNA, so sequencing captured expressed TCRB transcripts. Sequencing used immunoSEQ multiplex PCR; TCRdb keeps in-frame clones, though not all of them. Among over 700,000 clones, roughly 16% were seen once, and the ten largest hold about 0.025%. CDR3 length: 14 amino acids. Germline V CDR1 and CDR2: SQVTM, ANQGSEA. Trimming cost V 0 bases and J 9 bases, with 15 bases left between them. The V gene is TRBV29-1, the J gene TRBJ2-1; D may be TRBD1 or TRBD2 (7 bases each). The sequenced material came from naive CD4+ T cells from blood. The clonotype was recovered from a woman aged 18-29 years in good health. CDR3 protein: CSVEESGGVGEQFF. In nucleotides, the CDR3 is TGCAGCGTTGAAGAGTCAGGGGGGGTCGGTGAGCAGTTCTTC.